One sample yielded the 11 T cell receptor beta chains listed below, sequenced in a study of shared clonotypes between healthy human individuals. Measured with immunoSEQ multiplex PCR; TCRdb has only the in-frame clones, and not every one. This sample has 1.6 million or so clones, with roughly 96% found just once. The sample was naive CD4+ T cells sorted from blood. Subset described: CD45RA+ positively selected. Source of these receptors: a man aged 25-45 years in good health.

The V call is TRBV27, the J call TRBJ2-7; D not certain. V dropped 3 bases and J dropped 6 bases, with 12 bases sitting between them. Germline V gene data show CDR1 as MNHEY and CDR2 as SMNVEV (reference sequence). The CDR3 totals 13 residues. CDR3 sequence: CASSFVWDSEQYF. DNA of the CDR3: TGTGCCAGCAGTTTTGTTTGGGATTCCGAGCAGTACTTC.

This chain connects TRBV28 to TRBJ2-5; no clear D. Germline CDR1 is MDHEN and CDR2 is SYDVKM. This CDR3 is 11 amino acids long. V shed 7 bases and J shed 3 bases, with 6 bases lying between them. In DNA, the CDR3 is TGTGCCAGCACCCTGAAAGAGACCCAGTACTTC. This translates into CASTLKETQYF.

The chain couples TRBV19 to TRBJ2-3; a weak D match, TRBD2 (5 bases). The germline V and J ends were trimmed by 3 bases and 4 bases, with 14 bases remaining between them. The length of the CDR3 is 15 residues. CDR1 and CDR2 (germline): LNHDA, SQIVND (reference sequence). The CDR3 DNA follows: TGTGCCAGTAGTATCATAGGGAGTTGGGCAGATACGCAGTATTTT. Protein: CASSIIGSWADTQYF.

Concerning this clone: Other DNA variants within this sample encode the same CDR3. V usage is TRBV5-1 and J usage is TRBJ1-1; maybe TRBD1 (6 bases). Looked up from germline, CDR1 is SGHRS and CDR2 is YFSETQ. Trimming stripped 4 bases from V and 0 bases from J, with 10 bases between. CDR3 length equals 14 residues. CDR3 nucleotide sequence: TGCGCCAGCAGCCCAGGACAGATGAACACTGAAGCTTTCTTT. It codes for CASSPGQMNTEAFF.

In its sample, this clone was seen once. In DNA form, the CDR3 reads TGTGCCAGCAGCTCTTCGCCGGGGGGATACGAGCAGTACTTC. This codes for CASSSSPGGYEQYF. The chain has TRBV7-2 and TRBJ2-7, with TRBD2 matching 7 bases. V shed 4 bases, J shed 4 bases, and the junction held 7 bases outside the gene matches. This CDR3 spans 14 amino acids. Per germline, CDR1 SGHTA and CDR2 FQGNSA.

The V and J genes are TRBV9 and TRBJ2-1; 12 bases are shared with TRBD2. J lost 7 bases, V lost 0 bases, and 14 bases had no gene match. Germline V gene lookup returns CDR1 SGDLS and CDR2 YYNGEE. CDR3 length: 19 amino acids. The CDR3, as DNA: TGTGCCAGCAGCGTAGCCGGGCTAGCGGGAGGGCCCGTCCCTAATGAGCAGTTCTTC. It translates to CASSVAGLAGGPVPNEQFF.

The CDR3 DNA sequence: TGTGCCAGCAGCTTAATGACTAGCGGGAAATCGGTTACGCAGTATTTT. Residues: CASSLMTSGKSVTQYF. The chain links TRBV11-2 to TRBJ2-3; 11 bases agree with TRBD2. The germline V gene encodes CDR1 SGHAT and CDR2 FQNNGV. This CDR3 has 16 residues. Trimming at V came to 2 bases and at J to 8 bases, leaving 9 bases not matched to a gene.

This sequence joins TRBV7-9 and TRBJ2-3; 9 bases agree with TRBD1. CDR3 length equals 16 residues. V lost 3 bases to trimming and J lost 0 bases; unmatched junction nucleotides: 4. Germline V gene sequence: CDR1 SEHNR, CDR2 FQNEAQ (reference sequence). For the CDR3, the DNA is TGTGCCAGCAGCTTTGGGACAGGGCCCAGCACAGATACGCAGTATTTT. Amino acids: CASSFGTGPSTDTQYF.

This clone is a singleton in its sample. This chain links TRBV7-2 with TRBJ2-7; D is undetermined. This CDR3 region has 14 residues. Trimming took off 0 bases at V and 2 bases at J, with 8 bases between the two ends. The germline V gene has CDR1 SGHTA and CDR2 FQGNSA. CDR3 region: CASSLAQSAYEQYF. The DNA for the CDR3 is TGTGCCAGCAGCTTAGCCCAGAGTGCCTACGAGCAGTACTTC. The full variable domain, completed using reference TRBV7-2 and TRBJ2-7, is GAGVSQSPSNKVTEKGKDVELRCDPISGHTALYWYRQSLGQGLEFLIYFQGNSAPDKSGLPSDRFSAERTGGSVSTLTIQRTQQEDSAVYLCASSLAQSAYEQYFGPGTRLTVT.

The chain has TRBV19 and TRBJ1-5; no clear D gene. Looked up from germline, CDR1 is LNHDA and CDR2 is SQIVND (reference sequence). V was trimmed by 6 bases and J by 1 base, leaving 19 bases between them. The CDR3 totals 17 residues. This CDR3 is CASRTRNNVASNQPQHF. CDR3 DNA: TGTGCCAGTAGGACACGTAACAACGTTGCCAGCAATCAGCCCCAGCATTTT.

V is TRBV28 and J is TRBJ2-7, with D uncertain. The germline V and J ends were trimmed by 1 base and 0 bases, with 22 bases remaining between them. Germline V gene lookup returns CDR1 MDHEN and CDR2 SYDVKM. The CDR3 has 19 amino acids. The CDR3 here is CASSLYHPGARKGSYEQYF. The CDR3 nucleotides are TGTGCCAGCAGTTTATACCACCCCGGCGCAAGAAAGGGCTCCTACGAGCAGTACTTC.